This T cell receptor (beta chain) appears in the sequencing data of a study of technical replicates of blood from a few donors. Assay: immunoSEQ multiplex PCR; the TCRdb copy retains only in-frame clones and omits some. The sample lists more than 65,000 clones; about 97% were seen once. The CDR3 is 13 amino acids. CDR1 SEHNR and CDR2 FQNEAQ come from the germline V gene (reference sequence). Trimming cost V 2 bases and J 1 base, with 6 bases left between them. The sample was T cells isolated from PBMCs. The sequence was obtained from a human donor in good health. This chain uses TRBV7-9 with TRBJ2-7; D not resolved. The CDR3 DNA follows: TGTGCCAGCAGCTTACCCGGGTCCTACGAGCAGTACTTC. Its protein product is CASSLPGSYEQYF.